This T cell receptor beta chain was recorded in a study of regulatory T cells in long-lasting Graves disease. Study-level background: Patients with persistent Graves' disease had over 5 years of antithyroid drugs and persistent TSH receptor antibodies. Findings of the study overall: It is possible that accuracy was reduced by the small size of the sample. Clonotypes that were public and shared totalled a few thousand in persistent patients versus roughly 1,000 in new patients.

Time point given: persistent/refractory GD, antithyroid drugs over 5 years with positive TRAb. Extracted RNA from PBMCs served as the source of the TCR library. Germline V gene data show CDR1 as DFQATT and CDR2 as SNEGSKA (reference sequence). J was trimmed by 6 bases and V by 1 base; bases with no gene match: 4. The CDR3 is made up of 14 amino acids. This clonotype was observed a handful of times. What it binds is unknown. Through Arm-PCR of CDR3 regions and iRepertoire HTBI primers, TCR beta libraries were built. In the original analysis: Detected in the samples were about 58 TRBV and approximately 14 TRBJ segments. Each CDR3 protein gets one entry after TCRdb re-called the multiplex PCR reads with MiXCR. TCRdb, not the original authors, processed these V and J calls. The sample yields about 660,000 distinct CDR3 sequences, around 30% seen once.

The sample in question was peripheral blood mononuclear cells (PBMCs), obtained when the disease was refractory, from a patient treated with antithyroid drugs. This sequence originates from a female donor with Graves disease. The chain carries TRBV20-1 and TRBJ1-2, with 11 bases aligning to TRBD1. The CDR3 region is CSARVPDRGHGYTF. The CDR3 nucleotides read TGCAGTGCTAGAGTCCCGGACAGGGGGCATGGCTACACCTTC.